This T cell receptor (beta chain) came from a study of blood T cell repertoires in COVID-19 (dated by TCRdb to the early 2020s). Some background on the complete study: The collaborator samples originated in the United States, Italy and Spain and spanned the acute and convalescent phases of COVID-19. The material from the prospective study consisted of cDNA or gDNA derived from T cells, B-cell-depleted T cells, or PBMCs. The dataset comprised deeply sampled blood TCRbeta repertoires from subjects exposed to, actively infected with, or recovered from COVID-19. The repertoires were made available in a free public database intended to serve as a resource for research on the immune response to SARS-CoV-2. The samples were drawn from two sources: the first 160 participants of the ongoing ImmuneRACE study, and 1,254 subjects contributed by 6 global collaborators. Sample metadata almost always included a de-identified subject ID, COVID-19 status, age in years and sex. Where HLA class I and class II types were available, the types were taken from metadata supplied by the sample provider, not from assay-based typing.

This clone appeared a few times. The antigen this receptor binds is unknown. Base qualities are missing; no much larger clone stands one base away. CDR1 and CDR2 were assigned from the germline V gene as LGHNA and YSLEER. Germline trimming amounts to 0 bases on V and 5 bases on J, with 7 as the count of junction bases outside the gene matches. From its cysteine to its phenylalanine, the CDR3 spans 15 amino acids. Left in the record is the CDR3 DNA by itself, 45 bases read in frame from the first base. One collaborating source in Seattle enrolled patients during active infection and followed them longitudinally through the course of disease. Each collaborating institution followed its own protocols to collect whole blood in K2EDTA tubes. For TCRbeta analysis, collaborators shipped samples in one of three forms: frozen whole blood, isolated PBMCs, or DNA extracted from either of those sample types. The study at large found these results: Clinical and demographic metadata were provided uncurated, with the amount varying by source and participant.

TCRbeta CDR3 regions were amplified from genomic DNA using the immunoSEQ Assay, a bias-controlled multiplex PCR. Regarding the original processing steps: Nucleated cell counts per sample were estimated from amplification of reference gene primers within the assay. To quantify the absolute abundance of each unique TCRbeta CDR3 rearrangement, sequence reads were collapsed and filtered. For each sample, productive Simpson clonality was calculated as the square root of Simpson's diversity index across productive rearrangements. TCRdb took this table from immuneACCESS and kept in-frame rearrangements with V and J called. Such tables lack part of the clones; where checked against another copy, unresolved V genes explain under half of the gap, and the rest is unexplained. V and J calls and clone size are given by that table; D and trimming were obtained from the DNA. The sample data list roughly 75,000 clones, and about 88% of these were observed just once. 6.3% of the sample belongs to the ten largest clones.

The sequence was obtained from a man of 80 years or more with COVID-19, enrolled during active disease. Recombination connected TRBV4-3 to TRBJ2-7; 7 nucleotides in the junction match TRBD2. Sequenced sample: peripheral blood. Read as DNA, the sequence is TGCGCCAGCAGCCAAGAAAGGGTGGGGGGGAACGAGCAGTACTTC. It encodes CASSQERVGGNEQYF.